This TCR beta chain was sequenced for a study of T cell responses to AZD1222 COVID-19 vaccine. Study results and limitations: Elevations in Spike-specific TCR breadth and depth followed administration of two AZD1222 doses. Repertoires were obtained solely post-peak T cell response. The span of vaccine-associated CD4 TCRs extended across spike, with dominance at 160-218 and 743-854.

Assay used: immunoSEQ multiplex PCR; TCRdb lists only in-frame clones, some missing. Found here are under 150,000 clones, 85% to 95% of them singletons; the top ten hold 2.8%. Concerning this clone: Its target is not known.

This specimen was peripheral blood, taken on day 0 of MenACWY control vaccination. The clonotype comes from an adult in good health.

The CDR3: CASSLSASSYNEQFF. In nucleotides, the CDR3 is TGTGCCAGCAGTCTTAGCGCCAGCTCCTACAATGAGCAGTTCTTC. V is TRBV6-5 and J is TRBJ2-1; the D gene is possibly TRBD2 (5 bases). In germline, CDR1 is MNHEY, CDR2 SVGAGI. The CDR3 loop spans 15 amino acids. V gave up 5 bases and J gave up 0 bases, with 11 bases separating them.